Given below is one T cell receptor (beta chain) in context. Antigen: not known. The CDR3 loop spans 15 amino acids. Germline V lookup: CDR1 PRHDT, CDR2 FYEKMQ (reference sequence). The library came from three nested PCR rounds adapted from ARM-PCR protocols. TCRdb processed the multiplex PCR reads anew with MiXCR; each CDR3 protein has one entry. The sample contains about 67,000 distinct CDR3 sequences, more than 65% of which appear only once. The template was RNA from unsorted bulk tissue. More than 3 cm separated this lung sample from the edge of the tumor. The sample is drawn from a study of tumor and adjacent non-tumor tissue in lung cancer. On the study more broadly: Each sample yielded approximately 4.2 million productive TCRbeta reads on average.

Study observations and caveats: Compared with tumor, normal lung showed significantly lower TCR diversity.

The receptor was isolated from a man in his fifties or sixties with non-small cell lung cancer. Sequencing was done on a sample of distant non-tumor lung tissue. V is TRBV13 and J is TRBJ2-3; D is possibly TRBD1 (6 bases). This CDR3 reads CVSSLARQDTDTQYF. CDR3 coding DNA: TGTGTTAGCAGCTTAGCGAGACAGGACACAGATACGCAGTATTTT.